The clone carrying this T cell receptor beta chain was observed once. Its antigen is still unknown. Samples came from axillary lymph nodes draining the breast cancer. TCRdb recomputed calls from the multiplex PCR reads with MiXCR, one row per CDR3 protein. This sample has around 140,000 distinct CDR3 sequences, with approximately 20% found just once. The junction had 7 bases not matched to a gene; V was cut back by 6 bases and J by 6 bases. This CDR3 has 15 residues. CDR1 is SGHTA, CDR2 FQGTGA, per germline. The sample is drawn from a study of breast tumors, draining lymph nodes, adjacent tissues. Study-wide results and limits: That most tumor T cells come from lymph nodes remained unproven. Luminal-like breast cancer showed significantly higher tumor–nontumor repertoire similarity than basal-like. Tumors had less TCR diversity than lymph nodes, more than nontumor tissue. Most tumor T cells seemingly derive from lymph node, then expand in tumor.

Sequencing was carried out using axillary lymph node tissue. This receptor was taken from a female donor with breast cancer. Some clones in this sample may be carry-over from other donors' samples. The chain joins TRBV7-3 to TRBJ2-7, with 14 bases aligning to TRBD2. The CDR3: CASSPGLAGVGEQYF. The CDR3 bases are TGTGCCAGCAGTCCGGGACTAGCGGGAGTTGGCGAGCAGTACTTC.